This TCR beta chain derives from a study of blood T cell repertoires in COVID-19 (dated by TCRdb to 2020 to 2022). Background for the entire study: Collaborator samples came from the United States, Italy and Spain and covered acute and convalescent phases of COVID-19. The material from the prospective study consisted of cDNA or gDNA derived from T cells, B-cell-depleted T cells, or PBMCs. Deeply sampled blood TCRbeta repertoires from subjects exposed to, actively infected with, or recovered from COVID-19 were included in the dataset. The repertoires were released in a freely available public database intended as a resource for research on the immune response to SARS-CoV-2. The samples were drawn from the first 160 participants of the ongoing ImmuneRACE study and from over 950 subjects provided by 6 global collaborators. Sample metadata almost always included a de-identified subject ID, COVID-19 status, age in years and sex. Where HLA class I and class II types were available, the types were taken from metadata supplied by the sample provider, not from assay-based typing. Overall results and qualifications from the work: The amount of clinical and demographic metadata varied by source and participant and was provided uncurated.

Whole blood was collected in K2EDTA tubes by collaborating institutions according to the institutions' own protocols. For TCRbeta analysis, collaborator samples were shipped as frozen whole blood, as isolated PBMCs, or as DNA extracted from either sample type. A remark on this clone: Its specific antigen is unknown. Base-call qualities are not available, and no considerably larger clone is one nucleotide away.

The immunoSEQ Assay, a bias-controlled multiplex PCR, was used to amplify TCRbeta CDR3 regions from genomic DNA. The source study handled its data this way. Within the assay, amplification of reference gene primers was used to estimate how many nucleated cells each sample contained. Sequence reads were collapsed and filtered to measure the absolute abundance of every unique TCRbeta CDR3 rearrangement. For each sample, productive Simpson clonality was calculated by taking the square root of Simpson's diversity index across productive rearrangements. The immuneACCESS repertoire file appears here via TCRdb, limited to in-frame rearrangements. These files lack a portion of the clones; in checked studies, under half of the deficit traces to unresolved V genes, and the cause of the others is not known. Clonal size and the V and J genes are those of that table, whereas D and trimming came from the DNA. The sample data list about 140,000 clones, and more than 70% of these were observed just once. The top ten clonotypes cover approximately 5% of the sample.

CDR1 and CDR2 were assigned from the germline V gene as LGHNA and YNFKEQ. V lost 0 bases and J lost 8 bases; the stretch between them is 8 bases long. The CDR3 spans 13 residues, from the cysteine through the phenylalanine. Kept here is only the CDR3 DNA, which spans 39 bases and is read in frame from base 1. The sequence links TRBV4-2 to TRBJ2-1; TRBD2 is perhaps the D gene, given 6 matching bases. The sequence was obtained from a woman in her forties or fifties with acute or convalescent COVID-19. Sequencing was carried out using peripheral blood. The CDR3 protein: CASSQDWGDEQFF. The DNA is TGTGCCAGCAGCCAAGATTGGGGGGATGAGCAGTTCTTC.